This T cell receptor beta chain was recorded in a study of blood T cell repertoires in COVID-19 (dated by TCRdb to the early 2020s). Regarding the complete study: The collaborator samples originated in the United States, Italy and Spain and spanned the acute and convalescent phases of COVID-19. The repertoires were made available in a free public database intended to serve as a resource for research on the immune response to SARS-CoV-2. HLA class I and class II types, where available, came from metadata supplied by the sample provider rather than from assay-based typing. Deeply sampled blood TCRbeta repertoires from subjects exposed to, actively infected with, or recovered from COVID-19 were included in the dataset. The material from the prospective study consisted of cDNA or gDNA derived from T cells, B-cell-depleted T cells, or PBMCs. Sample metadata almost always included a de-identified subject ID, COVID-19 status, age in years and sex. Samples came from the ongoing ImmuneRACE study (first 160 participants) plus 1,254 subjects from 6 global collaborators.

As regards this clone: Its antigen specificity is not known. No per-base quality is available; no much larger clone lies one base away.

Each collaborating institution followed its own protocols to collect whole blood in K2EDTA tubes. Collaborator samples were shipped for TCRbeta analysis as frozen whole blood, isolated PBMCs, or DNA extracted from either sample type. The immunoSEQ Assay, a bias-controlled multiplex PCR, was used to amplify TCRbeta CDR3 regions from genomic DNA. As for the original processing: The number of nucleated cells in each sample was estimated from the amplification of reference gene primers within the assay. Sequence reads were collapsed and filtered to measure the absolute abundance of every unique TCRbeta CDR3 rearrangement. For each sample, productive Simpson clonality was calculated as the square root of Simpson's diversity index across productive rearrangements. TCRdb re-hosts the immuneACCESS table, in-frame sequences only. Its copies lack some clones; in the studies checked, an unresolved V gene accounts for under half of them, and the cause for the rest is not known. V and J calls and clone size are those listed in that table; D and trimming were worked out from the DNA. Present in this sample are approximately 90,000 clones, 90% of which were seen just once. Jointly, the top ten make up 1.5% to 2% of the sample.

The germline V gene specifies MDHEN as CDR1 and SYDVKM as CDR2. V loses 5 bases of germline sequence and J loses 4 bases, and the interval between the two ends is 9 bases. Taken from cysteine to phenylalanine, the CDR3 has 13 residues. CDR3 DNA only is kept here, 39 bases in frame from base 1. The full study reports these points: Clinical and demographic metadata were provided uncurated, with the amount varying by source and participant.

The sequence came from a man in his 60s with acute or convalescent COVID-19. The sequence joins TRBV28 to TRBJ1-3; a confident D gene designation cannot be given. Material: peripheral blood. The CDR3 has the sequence CASSPPPGNTIYF. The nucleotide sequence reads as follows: TGTGCCAGCAGTCCCCCTCCGGGAAACACCATATATTTT.